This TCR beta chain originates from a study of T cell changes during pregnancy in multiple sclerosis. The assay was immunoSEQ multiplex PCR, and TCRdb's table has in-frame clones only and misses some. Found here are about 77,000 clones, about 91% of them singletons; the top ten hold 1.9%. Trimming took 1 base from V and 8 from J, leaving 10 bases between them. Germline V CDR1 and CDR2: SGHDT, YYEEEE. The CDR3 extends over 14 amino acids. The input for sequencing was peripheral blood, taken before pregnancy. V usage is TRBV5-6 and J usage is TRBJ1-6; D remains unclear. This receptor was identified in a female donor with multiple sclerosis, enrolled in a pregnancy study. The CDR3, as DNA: TGTGCCAGCAGCTTGAACAAGTTTTATTCACCCCTCCACTTT. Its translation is CASSLNKFYSPLHF. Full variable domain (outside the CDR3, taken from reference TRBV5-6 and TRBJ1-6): DAGVTQSPTHLIKTRGQQVTLRCSPKSGHDTVSWYQQALGQGPQFIFQYYEEEERQRGNFPDRFSGHQFPNYSSELNVNALLLGDSALYLCASSLNKFYSPLHFGNGTRLTVT.